The 21 T cell receptor beta chains given below trace back to one sample, sequenced in a study of PD-L1 blockade in urothelial cancer. Clones were read by immunoSEQ multiplex PCR, and TCRdb kept only the in-frame ones, dropping some. The sample records some 47,000 clones, around 80% being singletons. Sample: PBMCs, taken around atezolizumab (anti-PD-L1) treatment. All receptors come from a man aged 65-85 years with urothelial cancer.

This clone has only a few counts. The chain's CDR3 is CASKGGLNEQFF. In DNA form, the CDR3 reads TGTGCCAGTAAGGGGGGGCTGAATGAGCAGTTCTTC. The chain combines TRBV19 with TRBJ2-1; a weak D match, TRBD2 (7 bases). V was trimmed by 7 bases and J by 7 bases, leaving 11 bases between them. This CDR3 has 12 residues. Germline lookup yields CDR1 LNHDA and CDR2 SQIVND (reference sequence).

V and J are TRBV2 and TRBJ2-2, with 9 bases aligning to TRBD2. Trimming took 5 bases from V and 4 from J; bases not matched to a gene: 8. CDR1 and CDR2 from the germline V gene are SNHLY and FYNNEI. CDR3 length equals 16 residues. The CDR3 sequence: CASSSTVSGGTGELFF. The CDR3 DNA is TGTGCCAGCAGTTCCACGGTTAGCGGGGGCACCGGGGAGCTGTTTTTT.

J is TRBJ1-1 and V is TRBV27, with D possibly matching TRBD1 (6 bases). V was pared by 4 bases and J by 4 bases, with 10 bases between. Germline CDR1 reads MNHEY; CDR2 reads SMNVEV (reference sequence). The CDR3 is made up of 13 amino acids. CDR3 in DNA: TGTGCCAGCAGTTGGACAGTTGCCACTGAAGCTTTCTTT. It encodes CASSWTVATEAFF.

The CDR3 nucleotides read TGTGCCAGCAGTTCGCTATCCGCTCAGCCCCAGCATTTT. Translated: CASSSLSAQPQHF. The rearrangement uses TRBV28 and TRBJ1-5, with unresolved D. Between the trimmed V and J ends, which lost 4 bases and 6 bases, there was a span of 10 bases. Germline V lookup: CDR1 MDHEN, CDR2 SYDVKM. The CDR3 is 13 residues long.

The count of this clone is one. The V gene is TRBV7-8, the J gene TRBJ1-5; no clear D. Germline V gene lookup returns CDR1 SGHVS and CDR2 FQNEAQ. The CDR3 is 14 amino acids. Between the trimmed V and J ends, which lost 1 base and 7 bases, there was a span of 11 bases. The CDR3 reads CASSLVTAGQPQHF. In nucleotides, the CDR3 is TGTGCCAGCAGCTTAGTCACAGCTGGGCAGCCCCAGCATTTT.

This chain connects TRBV7-9 to TRBJ2-1; 14 bases align to TRBD2. This CDR3 spans 17 amino acids. Germline values: CDR1 SEHNR, CDR2 FQNEAQ (reference sequence). The V and J ends lost 3 bases and 8 bases, in that order; junction bases with no gene match: 9. CDR3 protein: CASSLNPGLAGGDEQFF. The CDR3 coding sequence is TGTGCCAGCAGCTTGAACCCCGGACTAGCGGGAGGCGATGAGCAGTTCTTC.

The gene calls are TRBV27 and TRBJ2-1; possibly TRBD2 for D (5 bases). V lost 6 bases, J lost 4 bases, and 7 bases lay in between. The CDR3 runs to 12 residues. Germline CDR1 reads MNHEY; CDR2 reads SMNVEV (reference sequence). Written as DNA, the CDR3 is TGTGCCAGCAGGCGGACTTACAATGAGCAGTTCTTC. Translating gives CASRRTYNEQFF.

This clone was seen a few times. This chain joins TRBV6-6 and TRBJ1-1; 8 nucleotides agree with TRBD1. V lost 6 bases and J lost 8; bases outside the gene matches: 14. Looked up from germline, CDR1 is MNHNY and CDR2 is SVGAGI (reference sequence). The CDR3 is 15 residues long. CDR3 sequence reads: CASSLRQGHWAEAFF. CDR3 nucleotides: TGTGCCAGCAGCCTTCGACAGGGGCATTGGGCGGAAGCTTTCTTT.

CDR3 sequence: CASSLLAGGGLFF. The CDR3 DNA follows: TGTGCCAGCAGTTTACTAGCGGGAGGTGGGCTGTTTTTT. This sequence joins TRBV6-5 and TRBJ2-2, with 12 bases aligning to TRBD2. The CDR3 consists of 13 residues. Germline V gives CDR1 MNHEY, CDR2 SVGAGI. The V and J ends lost 4 bases and 13 bases, in that order; junction bases with no gene match: 4.

Only one count was recorded for this clone. The CDR3 spells CASMTDRGNSPLHF. CDR3 nucleotides: TGTGCCAGCATGACGGACAGGGGAAATTCACCCCTCCACTTT. The rearrangement uses TRBV2 and TRBJ1-6; 9 bases agree with TRBD1. The CDR3 spans 14 residues. Germline V CDR1 and CDR2: SNHLY, FYNNEI. Germline trimming cut 7 bases from V and 7 bases from J; bases unmatched to any gene: 5.

The rearrangement uses TRBV7-3 and TRBJ1-2; no reliable D call. The length of the CDR3 is 16 residues. The V end lost 2 bases, the J end lost 1 base, and 14 bases lay between the germline ends. Germline V lookup: CDR1 SGHTA, CDR2 FQGTGA. The CDR3 DNA follows: TGTGCCAGCAGCTTAGGCGAGGGCGCGAGTAACTATGGCTACACCTTC. Translated: CASSLGEGASNYGYTF.

This chain uses TRBV5-6 with TRBJ1-1; 10 nucleotides match TRBD1. Germline loops: CDR1 SGHDT, CDR2 YYEEEE. The V segment lost 4 bases and the J segment 6 bases; nucleotides outside the gene matches: 3. The CDR3 consists of 13 residues. The CDR3 sequence: CASSRGTGAEAFF. Here the CDR3 DNA reads TGTGCCAGCAGCCGAGGGACAGGGGCTGAAGCTTTCTTT.

The CDR3 here is CAIAPGSGQPQHF. In nucleotides, the CDR3 is TGTGCCATCGCGCCGGGGTCTGGTCAGCCCCAGCATTTT. The chain links TRBV10-3 to TRBJ1-5; D call uncertain. The CDR3 contains 13 residues. Looked up from germline, CDR1 is ENHRY and CDR2 is SYGVKD. Trimming pared 8 bases from V and 6 bases from J, leaving 14 bases between.

This rearrangement joins TRBV27 to TRBJ1-5; weak D call: TRBD1 (6 bases). The ends were cut back, 8 bases at V and 7 bases at J, with 18 bases in the middle. Germline CDR1 and CDR2: MNHEY and SMNVEV (reference sequence). The CDR3 length is 14 residues. The CDR3 sequence: CASGPARGGQPQHF. In nucleotides, the CDR3 is TGTGCCAGCGGCCCCGCCAGGGGTGGACAGCCCCAGCATTTT.

The table lists this clone with many counts. This chain connects TRBV12-5 to TRBJ1-1; D is unresolved. V was pared by 2 bases and J by 2 bases, with 6 bases between. The CDR3 loop spans 13 amino acids. Germline CDR1 is LGHNT and CDR2 is FRNRAP. The CDR3 sequence is CASGLNSNTEAFF. The CDR3, as DNA: TGTGCTAGTGGTTTGAACAGCAACACTGAAGCTTTCTTT. Complete variable domain (other parts from reference TRBV12-5 and TRBJ1-1): DARVTQTPRHKVTEMGQEVTMRCQPILGHNTVFWYRQTMMQGLELLAYFRNRAPLDDSGMPKDRFSAEMPDATLATLKIQPSEPRDSAVYFCASGLNSNTEAFFGQGTRLTVV.

In this sample, this clone turned up a few times. This chain connects TRBV30 to TRBJ1-1; D uncertain. The V end was cut by 4 bases, the J end by 8 bases, with 11 bases between. This CDR3 is built from 11 residues. Germline assignment: CDR1 GTSNPN and CDR2 SVGIG (reference sequence). The CDR3 DNA reads TGTGCCTGGACCGCGGGGTACGAAGCTTTCTTT. It encodes CAWTAGYEAFF. The whole variable domain, filled in from reference TRBV30 and TRBJ1-1, reads SQTIHQWPATLVQPVGSPLSLECTVEGTSNPNLYWYRQAAGRGLQLLFYSVGIGQISSEVPQNLSASRPQDRQFILSSKKLLLSDSGFYLCAWTAGYEAFFGQGTRLTVV.

V usage is TRBV4-3 and J usage is TRBJ1-1, with TRBD1 identical over 7 bases. Looked up from germline, CDR1 is LGHNA and CDR2 is YSLEER. Losses at the gene ends were 1 base for V and 11 bases for J; bases not matched to a gene: 7. This CDR3 is 13 amino acids long. CDR3 residues: CASSQGTGHRAFF. DNA for the CDR3: TGCGCCAGCAGCCAAGGGACAGGCCATAGGGCTTTCTTT.

This rearrangement joins TRBV7-3 to TRBJ2-7; TRBD2 is a possible D gene (5 bases). Trimming cost V 2 bases and J 4 bases, with 9 bases left between them. The CDR3 has 13 residues. Germline V lookup: CDR1 SGHTA, CDR2 FQGTGA. The CDR3 nucleotides are TGTGCCAGCAGCTTAGGGAGTTTATACGAGCAGTACTTC. It encodes CASSLGSLYEQYF.

The chain recombines TRBV19 with TRBJ2-3; 10 nucleotides match TRBD1. Germline CDR1 reads LNHDA; CDR2 reads SQIVND (reference sequence). CDR3 length equals 17 residues. V lost 5 bases, J lost 5 bases, and 13 bases stayed unmatched. The chain's CDR3 is CASSAGRQGARIDTQYF. In nucleotides, the CDR3 is TGTGCCAGTAGTGCGGGGAGACAGGGGGCGCGTATAGATACGCAGTATTTT.

The chain combines TRBV5-4 with TRBJ2-5, with 10 bases matching TRBD2. The germline gives CDR1 SGHNT, CDR2 YYREEE (reference sequence). This CDR3 spans 16 amino acids. Trimming cost V 3 bases and J 4 bases; bases outside gene matches: 9. The CDR3 DNA is TGTGCCAGCAGCTCGAAACTAGCGGGGCCAACAGAGACCCAGTACTTC. Its translation is CASSSKLAGPTETQYF.

V and J are TRBV15 and TRBJ1-5; D uncertain. The germline gives CDR1 LNHNV, CDR2 YYDKDF (reference sequence). V gave up 0 bases and J gave up 3 bases, with 9 bases separating them. The CDR3 loop spans 15 amino acids. The CDR3 sequence is CATSRDWAANQPQHF. CDR3 sequence (DNA): TGTGCCACCAGCAGAGATTGGGCAGCCAATCAGCCCCAGCATTTT.